These 11 T cell receptor beta chains were all obtained from the same sample, sequenced in a study of long-term antiretroviral therapy in people with HIV. Run at survey level, the immunoSEQ assay was version v3.0. Assay used: immunoSEQ multiplex PCR; TCRdb lists only in-frame clones, some missing. The sample lists tens of thousands of clones, more than 85% seen once, with approximately 6.8% in the top ten. Source: unsorted PBMCs, taken less than 6.8 years after starting antiretroviral therapy. The receptors stem from a woman between 40 and 55 years old with HIV.

This clone was recorded only once. V and J are TRBV4-1 and TRBJ1-2; tentatively, D is TRBD1 (6 bases). V was cut by 3 bases and J by 2 bases, with 13 bases left in between. Per the germline V gene, CDR1 is MGHRA and CDR2 is YSYEKL. The CDR3 contains 15 residues. The CDR3 reads CASSHIFDRNYGYTF. DNA of the CDR3: TGCGCCAGCAGCCACATATTCGACAGGAACTATGGCTACACCTTC.

This clone appeared once. The rearrangement joins TRBV7-2 to TRBJ2-5; D possibly corresponds to TRBD1 (5 bases). The CDR3 has 13 residues. V was cut by 4 bases and J by 11 bases, with 17 bases left in between. Germline CDR1 is SGHTA and CDR2 is FQGNSA. The CDR3 loop is CASSSGPLGDQYF. The CDR3 coding sequence is TGTGCCAGCAGCTCAGGGCCATTGGGCGATCAGTACTTC. Using reference TRBV7-2 and TRBJ2-5 for the parts outside the CDR3, the full variable domain is GAGVSQSPSNKVTEKGKDVELRCDPISGHTALYWYRQSLGQGLEFLIYFQGNSAPDKSGLPSDRFSAERTGGSVSTLTIQRTQQEDSAVYLCASSSGPLGDQYFGPGTRLLVL.

This sequence joins TRBV5-1 and TRBJ1-5; 8 bases agree with TRBD1. The CDR3 runs to 16 residues. The V segment lost 4 bases and the J segment 0 bases; nucleotides outside the gene matches: 6. Looked up from germline, CDR1 is SGHRS and CDR2 is YFSETQ. The CDR3 region is CASSPGQVGSNQPQHF. The CDR3 DNA is TGCGCCAGCAGCCCGGGACAGGTCGGTAGCAATCAGCCCCAGCATTTT.

DNA for the CDR3: TGTGCCATCAGTGGGGGTTCTTTAGGGTCTAGCTCTGGGGCCAACGTCCTGACTTTC. Encoded protein: CAISGGSLGSSSGANVLTF. The rearrangement links TRBV10-3 to TRBJ2-6; D gene unclear. CDR1 and CDR2 from the germline V gene are ENHRY and SYGVKD. The CDR3 covers 19 residues. V was clipped by 4 bases and J by 0 bases, with 19 bases between them.

The rearrangement uses TRBV5-4 and TRBJ2-3; D uncertain. The CDR3 is made up of 13 amino acids. V lost 1 base to trimming and J lost 0 bases, with 3 bases between them. Germline V gives CDR1 SGHNT, CDR2 YYREEE (reference sequence). This CDR3 reads CASSLSSTDTQYF. DNA for the CDR3: TGTGCCAGCAGCTTGTCGAGCACAGATACGCAGTATTTT.

This CDR3 reads CASVRGASGNEQFF. The CDR3 DNA sequence: TGTGCCAGCGTGCGGGGGGCATCTGGGAATGAGCAGTTCTTC. The J gene is TRBJ2-1, the V gene TRBV6-1, with 8 bases aligning to TRBD2. This CDR3 region has 14 residues. Germline loops: CDR1 MNHNS, CDR2 SASEGT. V gave up 8 bases and J gave up 7 bases; unmatched junction bases: 10.

The chain joins TRBV5-3 to TRBJ1-5; D gene unclear. TRBV5-3 carries the ORF label, with uncertain function. The CDR3 has 17 amino acids. V was cut by 0 bases and J by 0 bases, with 13 bases left in between. CDR3 in DNA: TGTGCCAGAAGCTTGGACAGCCATGGCTATAGCAATCAGCCCCAGCATTTT. The encoded protein is CARSLDSHGYSNQPQHF.

The chain couples TRBV10-3 to TRBJ1-2, with 9 positions matching TRBD1. V was pared by 4 bases and J by 3 bases, with 3 bases of the junction left unmatched. CDR1 is ENHRY and CDR2 is SYGVKD in the germline V gene. The CDR3 extends over 14 amino acids. The CDR3 DNA reads as TGTGCCATCAGTGGGACAGGGGCTTACTATGGCTACACCTTC. Amino acids: CAISGTGAYYGYTF.

The V call is TRBV4-2, the J call TRBJ2-2, with D maybe TRBD1 (6 bases). V lost 0 bases to trimming and J lost 7 bases, with 12 bases between them. Germline V gene lookup returns CDR1 LGHNA and CDR2 YNFKEQ. The CDR3 length is 15 residues. CDR3 in amino acids: CASSQDWGQIGELFF. The CDR3 nucleotides read TGTGCCAGCAGCCAAGATTGGGGGCAAATCGGGGAGCTGTTTTTT.

This chain joins TRBV7-9 and TRBJ2-5; D not certain. This CDR3 is 11 amino acids long. Trimming shortened V by 5 bases and J by 2 bases, and 3 bases separated the two germline ends. Germline V CDR1 and CDR2: SEHNR, FQNEAQ (reference sequence). The CDR3 bases are TGTGCCAGCAGCGGTCAAGAGACCCAGTACTTC. Protein product: CASSGQETQYF.

The gene calls are TRBV27 and TRBJ2-5; the D call may be TRBD1 or TRBD2 (5 bases each). Germline V gives CDR1 MNHEY, CDR2 SMNVEV (reference sequence). The ends were cut back, 2 bases at V and 4 bases at J, with 11 bases in the middle. This CDR3 comprises 14 residues. CDR3 amino acids: CASSLGGWGETQYF. The CDR3 nucleotides are TGTGCCAGCAGTTTAGGGGGTTGGGGAGAGACCCAGTACTTC.